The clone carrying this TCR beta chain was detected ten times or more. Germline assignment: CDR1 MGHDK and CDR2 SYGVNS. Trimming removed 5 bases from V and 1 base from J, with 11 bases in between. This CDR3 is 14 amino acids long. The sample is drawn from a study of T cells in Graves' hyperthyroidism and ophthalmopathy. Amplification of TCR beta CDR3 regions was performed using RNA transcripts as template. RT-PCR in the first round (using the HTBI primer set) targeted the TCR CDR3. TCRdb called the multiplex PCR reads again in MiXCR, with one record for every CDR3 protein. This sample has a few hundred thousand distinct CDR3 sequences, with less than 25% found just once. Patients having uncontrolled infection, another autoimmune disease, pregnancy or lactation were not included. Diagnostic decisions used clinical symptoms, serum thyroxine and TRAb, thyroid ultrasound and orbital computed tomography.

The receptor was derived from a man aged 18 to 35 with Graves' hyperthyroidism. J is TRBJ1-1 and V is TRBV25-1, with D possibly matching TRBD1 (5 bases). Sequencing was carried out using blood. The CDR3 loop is CASSRTQANTEAFF. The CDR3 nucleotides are TGTGCCAGCAGTCGGACACAAGCGAACACTGAAGCTTTCTTT.